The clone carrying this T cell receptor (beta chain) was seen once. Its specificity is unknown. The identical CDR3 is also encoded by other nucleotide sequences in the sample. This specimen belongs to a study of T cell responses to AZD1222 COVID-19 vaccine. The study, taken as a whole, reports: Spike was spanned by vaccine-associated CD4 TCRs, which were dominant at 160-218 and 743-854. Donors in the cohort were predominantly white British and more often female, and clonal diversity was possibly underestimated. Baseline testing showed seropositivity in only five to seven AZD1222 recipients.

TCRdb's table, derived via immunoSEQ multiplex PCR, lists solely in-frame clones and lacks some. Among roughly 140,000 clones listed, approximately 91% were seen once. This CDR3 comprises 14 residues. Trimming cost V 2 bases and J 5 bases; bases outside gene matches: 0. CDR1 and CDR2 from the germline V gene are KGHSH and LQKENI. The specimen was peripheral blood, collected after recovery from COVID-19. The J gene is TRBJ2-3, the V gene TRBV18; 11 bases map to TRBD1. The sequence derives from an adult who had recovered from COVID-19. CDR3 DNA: TGTGCCAGCTCACCAGGGACAGGGGGAGATACGCAGTATTTT. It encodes CASSPGTGGDTQYF.